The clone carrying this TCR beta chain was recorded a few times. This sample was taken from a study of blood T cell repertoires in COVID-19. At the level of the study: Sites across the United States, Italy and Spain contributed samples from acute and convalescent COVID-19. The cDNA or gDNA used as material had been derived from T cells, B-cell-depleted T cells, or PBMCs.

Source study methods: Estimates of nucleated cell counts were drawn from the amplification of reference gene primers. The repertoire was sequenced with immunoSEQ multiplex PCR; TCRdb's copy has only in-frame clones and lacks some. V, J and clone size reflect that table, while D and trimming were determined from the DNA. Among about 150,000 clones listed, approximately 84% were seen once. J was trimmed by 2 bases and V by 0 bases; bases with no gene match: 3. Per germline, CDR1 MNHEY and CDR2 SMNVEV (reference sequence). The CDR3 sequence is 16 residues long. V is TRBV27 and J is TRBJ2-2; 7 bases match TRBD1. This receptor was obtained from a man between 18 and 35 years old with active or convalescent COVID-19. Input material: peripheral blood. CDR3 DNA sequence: TGTGCCAGCAGTTTATCGGGACAGCTTAACACCGGGGAGCTGTTTTTT. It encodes CASSLSGQLNTGELFF.